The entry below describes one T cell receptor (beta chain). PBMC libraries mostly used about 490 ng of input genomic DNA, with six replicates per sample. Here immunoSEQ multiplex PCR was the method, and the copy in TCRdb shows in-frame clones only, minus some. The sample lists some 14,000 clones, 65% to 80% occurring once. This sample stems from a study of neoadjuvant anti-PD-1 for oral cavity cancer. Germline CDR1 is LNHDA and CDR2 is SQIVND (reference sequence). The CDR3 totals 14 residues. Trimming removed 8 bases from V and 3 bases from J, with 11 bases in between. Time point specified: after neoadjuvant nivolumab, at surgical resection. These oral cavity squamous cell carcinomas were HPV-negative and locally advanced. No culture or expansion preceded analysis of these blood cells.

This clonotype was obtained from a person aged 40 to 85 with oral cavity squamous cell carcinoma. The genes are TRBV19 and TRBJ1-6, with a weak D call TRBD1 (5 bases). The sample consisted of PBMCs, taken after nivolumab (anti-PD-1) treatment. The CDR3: CASGDPFYNSPLHF. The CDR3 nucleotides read TGTGCCAGTGGGGACCCTTTCTATAATTCACCCCTCCACTTT.